This T cell receptor (beta chain) comes out of a study of graft-versus-host responses after intestinal transplantation. Study as a whole: Transplant recipients had multivisceral, liver-intestinal, or isolated intestinal grafts. Every one of the recipients received anti-thymocyte globulin induction and afterwards took tacrolimus and steroids for around 3 years. General study results and limits: Elevated graft-versus-host to host-versus-graft clonal ratios in allografts were recorded for patients with graft-donor T cell macrochimerism. Recipient-marrow GvH clones were detected, some having first appeared in ileum or blood.

Sequencing was performed with immunoSEQ multiplex PCR; in TCRdb, only in-frame clones are kept and a portion is missing. Here the sample spans over 100,000 clones, about 95% being singletons. Comments on this clone: Its specificity is unknown.

Sequencing was performed on unstimulated CD8+ T cells sorted from spleen or lymph node cells, taken before intestinal transplant. This TCR was recovered from a human donor who received an intestinal transplant.

Written as DNA, the CDR3 is TGTGCCAGCAGTTACGTTCGCGGAACAACTAATGAAAAACTGTTTTTT. It is translated as CASSYVRGTTNEKLFF. This sequence joins TRBV6-6 and TRBJ1-4; D remains unclear. The CDR3 covers 16 residues. The V gene lost 2 bases and the J gene lost 0 bases, with 10 bases spanning the gap. Germline CDR1 is MNHNY and CDR2 is SVGAGI (reference sequence).